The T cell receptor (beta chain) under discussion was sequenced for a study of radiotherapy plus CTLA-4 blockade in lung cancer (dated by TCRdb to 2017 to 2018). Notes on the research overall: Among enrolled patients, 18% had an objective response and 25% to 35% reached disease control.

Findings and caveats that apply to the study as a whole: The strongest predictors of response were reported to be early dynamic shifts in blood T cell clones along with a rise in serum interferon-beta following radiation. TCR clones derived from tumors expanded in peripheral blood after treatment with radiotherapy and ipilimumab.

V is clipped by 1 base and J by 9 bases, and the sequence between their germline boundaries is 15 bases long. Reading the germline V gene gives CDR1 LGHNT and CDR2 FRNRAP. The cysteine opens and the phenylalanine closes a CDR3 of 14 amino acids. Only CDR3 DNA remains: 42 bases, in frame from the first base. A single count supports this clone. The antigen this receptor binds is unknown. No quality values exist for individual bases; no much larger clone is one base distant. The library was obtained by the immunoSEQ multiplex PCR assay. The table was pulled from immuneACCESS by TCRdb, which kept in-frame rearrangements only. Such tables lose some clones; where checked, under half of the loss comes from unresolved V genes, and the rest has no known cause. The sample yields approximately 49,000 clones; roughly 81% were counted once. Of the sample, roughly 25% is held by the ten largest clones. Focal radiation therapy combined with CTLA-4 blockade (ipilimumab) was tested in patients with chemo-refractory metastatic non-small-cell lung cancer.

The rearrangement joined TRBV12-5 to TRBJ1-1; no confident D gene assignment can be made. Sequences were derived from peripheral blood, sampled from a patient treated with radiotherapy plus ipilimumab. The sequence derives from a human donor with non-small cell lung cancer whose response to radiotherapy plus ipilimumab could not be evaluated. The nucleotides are TGTGCTAGTGGTTTGGCCGAATCCGGCAGGAAAGCTTTCTTT. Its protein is CASGLAESGRKAFF.